The 13 T cell receptor beta chains presented below share a single source sample, sequenced in a study of blood T cell repertoires in COVID-19. Produced via immunoSEQ multiplex PCR; TCRdb's table is partial and in-frame only. The sample lists hundreds of thousands of clones, 80% to 90% occurring once. Material for sequencing was peripheral blood. Receptors were obtained from a woman aged 50 to 65 with acute or convalescent COVID-19.

This clone is judged medium-sized. This sequence joins TRBV19 and TRBJ1-4; D remains unclear. V dropped 5 bases and J dropped 5 bases, with 6 bases sitting between them. The length of the CDR3 is 12 residues. Germline CDR1 reads LNHDA; CDR2 reads SQIVND (reference sequence). DNA of the CDR3: TGTGCCAGTAGTTTCCGGAATGAAAAACTGTTTTTT. This codes for CASSFRNEKLFF.

This chain joins TRBV5-6 and TRBJ1-4; 7 bases agree with TRBD1. The CDR3 is 14 amino acids. Germline assignment: CDR1 SGHDT and CDR2 YYEEEE. The trim removed 2 bases at V and 3 bases at J, leaving 1 base unmatched. The CDR3 bases are TGTGCCAGCAGCTTCGGACAGGCTAATGAAAAACTGTTTTTT. Amino acid sequence: CASSFGQANEKLFF.

This clone was counted once. The chain uses TRBV29-1 and TRBJ2-5; weak D call: TRBD1 (6 bases). The V gene lost 2 bases and the J gene lost 5 bases, with 12 bases spanning the gap. This CDR3 is built from 13 residues. Germline V gene lookup returns CDR1 SQVTM and CDR2 ANQGSEA. The DNA of the CDR3 is TGCAGCGTTGAATGGACAGCTGGGGAGACCCAGTACTTC. Its translation is CSVEWTAGETQYF.

The rearrangement links TRBV25-1 to TRBJ2-7; D not certain. Germline CDR1 is MGHDK and CDR2 is SYGVNS. This CDR3 region has 14 residues. The ends were cut back, 5 bases at V and 4 bases at J, with 15 bases in the middle. As DNA, the CDR3 is TGTGCCAGCAGTCCGCTCCCAGGCTTATACGAGCAGTACTTC. It is translated as CASSPLPGLYEQYF.

This rearrangement joins TRBV15 to TRBJ1-1; no firm D call. CDR3 length: 12 residues. The V gene's germline CDR1 is LNHNV and CDR2 YYDKDF (reference sequence). V lost 5 bases, J lost 3 bases, and 7 bases lay in between. The CDR3 DNA sequence: TGTGCCACCAGCTTACACCACACTGAAGCTTTCTTT. Its protein product is CATSLHHTEAFF. Drawing the rest from reference TRBV15 and TRBJ1-1, the complete variable domain is DAMVIQNPRYQVTQFGKPVTLSCSQTLNHNVMYWYQQKSSQAPKLLFHYYDKDFNNEADTPDNFQSRRPNTSFCFLDIRSPGLGDTAMYLCATSLHHTEAFFGQGTRLTVV.

This clone occurred a few times. This chain uses TRBV19 with TRBJ2-2; TRBD2 agrees at 9 bases. After removal of 2 bases from V and 4 bases from J, the junction contained 2 bases not matched to a gene. The CDR3 has 15 amino acids. From germline, CDR1 is LNHDA and CDR2 SQIVND (reference sequence). CDR3 coding DNA: TGTGCCAGTAGTATACTAGCGGGACCCACCGGGGAGCTGTTTTTT. Amino acids: CASSILAGPTGELFF.

This clone appeared once. The chain uses TRBV3-1 (or the pseudogene TRBV3-2) and TRBJ1-6, with 8 bases fitting TRBD1. The CDR3 totals 16 residues. Germline CDR1 is LGHDT and CDR2 is YNNKEL (reference sequence). The V gene end was trimmed by 2 bases and the J gene end by 10 bases; junction bases not matched to a gene: 10. Here the CDR3 DNA reads TGTGCCAGCAGCCAATCCGGGACAGGCCTAGTATCACCCCTCCACTTT. It encodes CASSQSGTGLVSPLHF.

This sequence joins TRBV19 and TRBJ2-2; 12 bases match TRBD2. The CDR3 contains 21 residues. Looked up from germline, CDR1 is LNHDA and CDR2 is SQIVND (reference sequence). V gave up 0 bases and J gave up 6 bases; unmatched junction bases: 17. CDR3 loop: CASSIDVELAGGPPSAGELFF. DNA of the CDR3: TGTGCCAGTAGTATAGATGTTGAACTAGCGGGAGGCCCACCTTCGGCCGGGGAGCTGTTTTTT. The full variable domain, its missing parts supplied by reference TRBV19 and TRBJ2-2, is DGGITQSPKYLFRKEGQNVTLSCEQNLNHDAMYWYRQDPGQGLRLIYYSQIVNDFQKGDIAEGYSVSREKKESFPLTVTSAQKNPTAFYLCASSIDVELAGGPPSAGELFFGEGSRLTVL.

The chain couples TRBV27 to TRBJ2-7; TRBD1 matches 9 bases. Germline values: CDR1 MNHEY, CDR2 SMNVEV (reference sequence). J was trimmed by 6 bases and V by 6 bases; bases with no gene match: 9. This CDR3 spans 14 amino acids. CDR3 sequence: CASSLGTGTVEQYF. Here the CDR3 DNA reads TGTGCCAGCAGCCTCGGGACAGGGACGGTCGAGCAGTACTTC.

The chain couples TRBV10-2 to TRBJ2-5; 11 nucleotides line up with TRBD2. J was trimmed by 2 bases and V by 4 bases; bases with no gene match: 6. Germline values: CDR1 WSHSY, CDR2 SAAADI. The CDR3 runs to 16 residues. CDR3 DNA sequence: TGCGCCAGCAGTGTGACTAGCGGGACTTTTCAAGAGACCCAGTACTTC. As protein: CASSVTSGTFQETQYF.

This clone was observed once. This chain connects TRBV12-3 or TRBV12-4 to TRBJ1-2; TRBD1 agrees at 8 bases. This CDR3 has 13 amino acids. V was clipped by 8 bases and J by 7 bases; unmatched bases: 9. For the CDR3, the DNA is TGTGCCAGCCAAGGCAGGGGGCGAAGTGGCTACACCTTC. Its protein is CASQGRGRSGYTF.

Only a few counts were recorded for this clone. The chain carries TRBV4-1 and TRBJ2-5; a weak D match, TRBD2 (6 bases). Per germline, CDR1 MGHRA and CDR2 YSYEKL. V dropped 4 bases and J dropped 4 bases, with 19 bases sitting between them. The length of the CDR3 is 16 residues. The CDR3, as DNA: TGCGCCAGCAGCCCCCTGCTCGTAGCGGTCACAGAGACCCAGTACTTC. Protein product: CASSPLLVAVTETQYF.

Only a few counts were recorded for this clone. The chain joins TRBV5-1 to TRBJ2-1; TRBD1 agrees at 10 bases. Germline V gene sequence: CDR1 SGHRS, CDR2 YFSETQ. Germline trimming cut 2 bases from V and 10 bases from J; bases unmatched to any gene: 9. The CDR3 has 15 amino acids. The CDR3 coding sequence is TGCGCCAGCAGCTTTCTAGGTCCGGGACAGGGGGAGCAGTTCTTC. It yields the protein CASSFLGPGQGEQFF.